Shown below are 4 T cell receptor beta chains from a single sample sequenced in a study of T-cell reconstitution after alpha-beta-depleted transplantation in children. Construction of the TCRbeta library involved unique molecular identifiers. A single record per CDR3 protein comes from TCRdb applying MiXCR to the PCR reads. The sample lists approximately 230,000 distinct CDR3 sequences; roughly a quarter were seen once. The specimen comprised PBMCs, sampled before TCRalphabeta/CD19-depleted stem cell transplant. Source of these receptors: a girl aged 2 to 9 with Fanconi anemia, due to receive a stem cell transplant.

J is TRBJ2-1 and V is TRBV3-1; the D is unclear. This CDR3 has 13 amino acids. Germline CDR1 and CDR2: LGHDT and YNNKEL (reference sequence). Trimming stripped 5 bases from V and 0 bases from J, with 5 bases between. CDR3 amino acids: CASSTLSYNEQFF. The CDR3 DNA reads TGTGCCAGCAGCACCCTCTCCTACAATGAGCAGTTCTTC.

The V and J genes are TRBV12-3 or TRBV12-4 and TRBJ1-2; no reliable D call. The V gene lost 3 bases and the J gene lost 6 bases, with 14 bases spanning the gap. CDR3 length: 14 residues. CDR3 sequence (DNA): TGTGCCAGCAGTTTTCGGCCCCAAGGCAATGGCTACACCTTC. It is translated as CASSFRPQGNGYTF.

This clonotype was recorded once. The rearrangement uses TRBV28 and TRBJ2-7, with a weak D call TRBD2 (5 bases). This CDR3 spans 15 amino acids. The V gene's germline CDR1 is MDHEN and CDR2 SYDVKM. V dropped 3 bases and J dropped 2 bases, with 14 bases sitting between them. The CDR3 is CASSLGAVGPYEQYF. The DNA of the CDR3 is TGTGCCAGCAGTTTGGGAGCGGTAGGCCCCTACGAGCAGTACTTC.

The table lists this clonotype with many counts. At one of its ends the junction is not consistent with the germline gene, which may arise from a read error. The rearrangement links TRBV6-2 or TRBV6-3 to TRBJ2-2; D unresolved. The CDR3 contains 12 residues. Germline CDR1 MNHEY, CDR2 SVGEGT. CDR3: CASNYPDGELFF. CDR3 nucleotide sequence: TGTGCCAGCAATTACCCGGACGGGGAGCTGTTTTTT.